This T cell receptor (beta chain) was identified in a study of T cell repertoires in cytomegalovirus infection. Study-wide context: CMV infection plus the matching HLA type was flagged by public TCR beta signatures. Regarding the study as a whole: Cumulative frequency of public TCR beta families picked out carriers of CMV plus the relevant HLA. There were HLA-C-restricted CMV-specific TCR beta clonotypes dominating the ex vivo response.

Notes on this clonotype: Its target is unknown.

TCRdb re-derived calls from the reads in MiXCR, one entry per CDR3 protein. The data contain roughly 120,000 distinct CDR3 sequences, about 9.5% of them singletons. The sequenced sample consisted of PBMCs, sequenced either directly or after in vitro stimulation (not recorded which). The source is a human donor in good health (CMV status not recorded). Some clones in this sample may be carry-over from other donors' samples.

The CDR3 DNA is TGTGCCAGCAGTGACCTTACTGAGAGCACTGAAGCTTTCTTT. Amino acid sequence: CASSDLTESTEAFF. This chain uses TRBV6-1 with TRBJ1-1; D not certain. In germline, CDR1 is MNHNS, CDR2 SASEGT. This CDR3 spans 14 amino acids. Trimming took 3 bases from V and 4 from J, leaving 12 bases between them.